These T cell receptor beta chains were read from a single sample in a study of radiation and T cells in renal cell carcinoma. The data were produced by immunoSEQ multiplex PCR, yet TCRdb's version contains in-frame clones alone and is incomplete. The sample lists fewer than 200,000 clones; around 90% were seen once. This specimen was blood, taken from a patient whose treatment included radiotherapy and nephrectomy. The receptor source for this set is a woman aged 50 to 60 with renal cell carcinoma. Each CDR3 is given with its conserved first and last residue. Each record gives: J gene, D gene, clone size, V gene, CDR3 DNA, CDR3 protein. D genes are given only for firm matches. Not all rows give a size; the values are once, few, many and, for expanded clones, a class.

>TRBJ1-6|-|-|TRBV19
TGTGCCAGTAAACCGGACATAGGTAATTCACCCCTCCACTTT
CASKPDIGNSPLHF
>TRBJ1-1|TRBD1|-|TRBV10-3
TGTGCCATCAGACAGGGGGCGAGCACTGAAGCTTTCTTT
CAIRQGASTEAFF
>TRBJ2-1|-|-|TRBV15
TGTGCCACCAGCAGATGGGGGGCTAGCGGCTACAATGAGCAGTTCTTC
CATSRWGASGYNEQFF
>TRBJ2-7|-|-|TRBV7-2
TGTGCCAGCAGCCCTATAGGCGGACCCTCGGAGGGCTACGAGCAGTACTTC
CASSPIGGPSEGYEQYF
>TRBJ1-2|-|-|TRBV7-9
TGTGCCAGCAGCTTAGGTGGGCAGGCCTATGGCTACACCTTC
CASSLGGQAYGYTF
>TRBJ2-7|-|-|TRBV13
TGTGCCAGCAGCTTTAGTCTACAGATCTACGAGCAGTACTTC
CASSFSLQIYEQYF
>TRBJ1-4|-|-|TRBV19
TGTGCCAGTATGACGAGGACAGTTGCAACTAATGAAAAACTGTTTTTT
CASMTRTVATNEKLFF
>TRBJ1-1|-|few|TRBV6-5
TGTGCCAGCAGAAACGGGCCCCACACTGAAGCTTTCTTT
CASRNGPHTEAFF
>TRBJ1-1|TRBD1|few|TRBV6-5
TGTGCCAGCACTAACGACAGGGGGAACACTGAAGCTTTCTTT
CASTNDRGNTEAFF
>TRBJ1-6|-|-|TRBV7-2
TGTGCCAGCAGCTTAGCCCAGGCTAGAAATTCACCCCTCCACTTT
CASSLAQARNSPLHF
>TRBJ1-1|-|-|TRBV7-2
TGTGCCAGCAGCTTAGTTGGGTTACCCATGAACACTGAAGCTTTCTTT
CASSLVGLPMNTEAFF
>TRBJ1-1|-|-|TRBV6-6
TGTGCCAGCAGCTCCAGGGGTACCGCTTTCTTT
CASSSRGTAFF
>TRBJ2-3|TRBD2|-|TRBV4-1
TGCGCCAGCAGCCAAGGGTTCCTAGCGGGGGGGCGGGAGCAGTATTTT
CASSQGFLAGGREQYF
>TRBJ2-3|-|once|TRBV6-6
TGTGCCAGCAGTCAGACAGGTTCTAGCACAGATACGCAGTATTTT
CASSQTGSSTDTQYF
>TRBJ1-5|TRBD1|-|TRBV12-5
TGTGCTAGTGGTTTGGTTCCAGGACAGGGGGTCCAGCCCCAGCATTTT
CASGLVPGQGVQPQHF
>TRBJ2-1|-|-|TRBV7-3
TGTGCCAGCAGCTTAAGGGGAAATGAGCAGTTCTTC
CASSLRGNEQFF
>TRBJ2-5|-|-|TRBV11-2
TGTGCCAGCAGCTCTATTGGGAGGGAGACCCAGTACTTC
CASSSIGRETQYF
>TRBJ2-3|-|-|TRBV9
TGTGCCAGCAGCGTAGATTGGGGGTCTATGGATACGCAGTATTTT
CASSVDWGSMDTQYF
>TRBJ2-1|TRBD2|-|TRBV5-4
TGTGCCAGCAGCTTGCCCATCCGGGGGGGCTACAATGAGCAGTTCTTC
CASSLPIRGGYNEQFF
>TRBJ2-1|TRBD2|few|TRBV6-1
TGTGCCAGCAGGGGACTAGCGGGGGGGCCGAATGAGCAGTTCTTC
CASRGLAGGPNEQFF
>TRBJ1-4|-|-|TRBV12-5
TGTGCTAGTGCCAAAGGACGGTCGGGGAGTGAAAAACTGTTTTTT
CASAKGRSGSEKLFF
>TRBJ2-2|-|-|TRBV5-1
TGCGCCAGCACCAATGGGGGCAACACCGGGGAGCTGTTTTTT
CASTNGGNTGELFF
>TRBJ2-4|-|-|TRBV11-2
TGTGCCAGCACCCGAGGGGGGAGAGCCAAAAACATTCAGTACTTC
CASTRGGRAKNIQYF
>TRBJ2-3|-|-|TRBV29-1
TGCAGCGTTTTCAGAGGGGCCTTCACAGATACGCAGTATTTT
CSVFRGAFTDTQYF
>TRBJ1-2|-|once|TRBV7-2
TGTGCCAGCAGCTTAGACAGGCGAACTAACTATGGCTACACCTTC
CASSLDRRTNYGYTF
>TRBJ1-4|-|-|TRBV29-1
TGCAGCGTTTTCGAACAGTCTAATGAAAAACTGTTTTTT
CSVFEQSNEKLFF
>TRBJ2-7|-|-|TRBV18
TGTGCCAGCTCATTGACGGTAGCGGCCCCGAGCTCCTACGAGCAGTACTTC
CASSLTVAAPSSYEQYF